This T cell receptor (beta chain) was retrieved from a study of blood T cell repertoires in COVID-19 (dated by TCRdb to the early 2020s). Concerning the study at large: The collaborator samples originated in the United States, Italy and Spain and spanned the acute and convalescent phases of COVID-19. The prospective study material was composed of cDNA or gDNA derived from T cells, B-cell-depleted T cells, or PBMCs. The dataset comprised deeply sampled blood TCRbeta repertoires from subjects exposed to, actively infected with, or recovered from COVID-19. A freely available public database, intended as a resource for researchers studying the immune response to SARS-CoV-2, is where the repertoires were released. The samples were drawn from the first 160 participants of the ongoing ImmuneRACE study and from 950 to 1,500 subjects provided by 6 global collaborators. Sample metadata almost always included a de-identified subject ID, COVID-19 status, age in years and sex. HLA class I and class II types, where available, came from metadata supplied by the sample provider rather than from assay-based typing. What the research found in general, with its limitations: How much clinical and demographic metadata was included differed by source and by participant, and the metadata was provided uncurated.

TCRbeta CDR3 regions were amplified from genomic DNA by means of the immunoSEQ Assay, a bias-controlled multiplex PCR. The original pipeline was this. Within the assay, amplification of reference gene primers was used to estimate how many nucleated cells each sample contained. To quantify the absolute abundance of each unique TCRbeta CDR3 rearrangement, sequence reads were collapsed and filtered. For each sample, productive Simpson clonality was calculated as the square root of Simpson's diversity index over productive rearrangements. TCRdb limited this immuneACCESS table to in-frame rearrangements with V and J called. A share of clones is missing; checked studies link under half to unresolved V genes, and the rest is unexplained. V and J calls and clone size are as listed in that table; D and trimming were resolved from the DNA. The sample table holds approximately 310,000 clones, of which 80% to 90% were seen once. 1% of the sample lies in the top ten.

CDR1 is given as SQVTM and CDR2 as ANQGSEA, both from the germline V gene. The V and J ends are trimmed by 4 bases and 5 bases, leaving 5 bases between them. The CDR3 runs 10 amino acids, cysteine and phenylalanine included. The sequence is cut down to CDR3 DNA, 30 bases in frame from base 1. Whole blood was collected in K2EDTA tubes by collaborating institutions according to the institutions' own protocols. For TCRbeta analysis, collaborators shipped samples as frozen whole blood, isolated PBMCs, or DNA extracted from either of those sample types. On this clone: Its antigen is not yet known. Within one base of it there is no much larger clone, and no base qualities were kept.

Sequencing input: peripheral blood. The chain joins TRBV29-1 to TRBJ2-5, with the identity of the D gene unclear. This TCR was recovered from a middle-aged man with active or convalescent COVID-19. DNA sequence: TGCAGCGTTGGTCGGGAGACCCAGTACTTC. This sequence encodes CSVGRETQYF.